Each of the 17 T cell receptor beta chains below was sequenced from the same sample in a study of beta chain features in type 1 diabetes. Reverse transcription of all isolated RNA meant that expressed TCRB transcripts were sequenced. The table came from immunoSEQ multiplex PCR; TCRdb's copy has only in-frame clones and leaves some out. The data contain under 450,000 clones, 14% of them singletons. Sample: naive CD4+ T cells from blood. The receptor source for this set is a man aged 25 to 40 in good health.

This clone was counted only a few times. V gene TRBV13 combines with J gene TRBJ2-3, with 10 positions matching TRBD2. The V and J ends lost 3 bases and 2 bases, in that order; junction bases with no gene match: 5. Germline assignment: CDR1 PRHDT and CDR2 FYEKMQ (reference sequence). This CDR3 comprises 16 residues. DNA for the CDR3: TGTGCCAGCAGCTTCAGCGGGGGGGCAGTCACAGATACGCAGTATTTT. This sequence encodes CASSFSGGAVTDTQYF. The whole variable domain, filled in from reference TRBV13 and TRBJ2-3, reads AAGVIQSPRHLIKEKRETATLKCYPIPRHDTVYWYQQGPGQDPQFLISFYEKMQSDKGSIPDRFSAQQFSDYHSELNMSSLELGDSALYFCASSFSGGAVTDTQYFGPGTRLTVL.

The gene calls are TRBV5-4 and TRBJ2-3; D gene ambiguous. In germline, CDR1 is SGHNT, CDR2 YYREEE (reference sequence). CDR3 size: 15 residues. The germline V and J ends were trimmed by 4 bases and 0 bases, with 12 bases remaining between them. DNA of the CDR3: TGTGCCAGCAGCCTTGGTCGACTGAGCACAGATACGCAGTATTTT. Translated, it gives CASSLGRLSTDTQYF. Full variable domain (outside the CDR3, taken from reference TRBV5-4 and TRBJ2-3): ETGVTQSPTHLIKTRGQQVTLRCSSQSGHNTVSWYQQALGQGPQFIFQYYREEENGRGNFPPRFSGLQFPNYSSELNVNALELDDSALYLCASSLGRLSTDTQYFGPGTRLTVL.

This chain links TRBV7-8 with TRBJ2-1, with D perhaps matching TRBD1 or TRBD2 (5 bases each). The ends were cut back, 3 bases at V and 0 bases at J, with 9 bases in the middle. This CDR3 is 15 amino acids long. Germline V gene sequence: CDR1 SGHVS, CDR2 FQNEAQ. CDR3 bases: TGTGCCAGCAGCTTGGGGGATCACTCCTACAATGAGCAGTTCTTC. Translating gives CASSLGDHSYNEQFF.

This clone has just a few counts. The chain carries TRBV4-1 and TRBJ2-6; possible D gene TRBD2, 6 bases. The germline V gene encodes CDR1 MGHRA and CDR2 YSYEKL. CDR3 length: 17 amino acids. Between the trimmed V and J ends, which lost 1 base and 4 bases, there was a span of 14 bases. The CDR3 here is CASSQGPGGVGANVLTF. The CDR3 nucleotides are TGCGCCAGCAGCCAAGGTCCAGGAGGGGTCGGGGCCAACGTCCTGACTTTC.

The chain recombines TRBV18 with TRBJ2-5, with a weak D call TRBD1 (6 bases). Per the germline V gene, CDR1 is KGHSH and CDR2 is LQKENI. The CDR3 contains 14 residues. V was clipped by 4 bases and J by 5 bases, with 14 bases between them. The CDR3: CASSLGGVEETQYF. The CDR3 DNA sequence: TGTGCCAGCTCACTAGGGGGTGTGGAGGAGACCCAGTACTTC.

The chain couples TRBV5-6 to TRBJ2-1, with D perhaps TRBD2 (6 bases). The V gene lost 2 bases and the J gene lost 10 bases, with 13 bases spanning the gap. The germline V gene encodes CDR1 SGHDT and CDR2 YYEEEE. The CDR3 has 13 residues. This CDR3 reads CASSFGGGGEQFF. CDR3 DNA: TGTGCCAGCAGCTTCGGTGGCGGAGGGGAGCAGTTCTTC.

This clone appeared a few times. The CDR3 is CASSVEGARTDTQYF. CDR3 bases: TGTGCCAGCAGCGTAGAAGGAGCGCGGACAGATACGCAGTATTTT. The chain combines TRBV9 with TRBJ2-3; no reliable D call. V was shortened by 0 bases and J by 3 bases, with 11 bases between the two germline ends. The CDR3 has 15 residues. Germline values: CDR1 SGDLS, CDR2 YYNGEE.

A few counts support this clone. One end of the junction does not line up with germline, which may come from a read error. This chain uses TRBV7-9 with TRBJ2-3, with TRBD2 matching 12 bases. Germline CDR1 SEHNR, CDR2 FQNEAQ (reference sequence). The CDR3 contains 15 residues. CDR3 loop: CASSLGLAGSDTQYF. The DNA of the CDR3 is TGTGCCAGCAGTTTAGGACTAGCGGGATCAGATACGCAGTATTTT.

The CDR3 nucleotides are TGTGCCAGCAGTTTATTATGGGACAGCCGGACCGGGGAGCTGTTTTTT. Encoded protein: CASSLLWDSRTGELFF. The chain is built from TRBV27 and TRBJ2-2, with 7 bases matching TRBD1. The CDR3 spans 16 residues. V dropped 1 base and J dropped 5; count of bases not matched to a gene: 7. CDR1 is MNHEY, CDR2 SMNVEV, per germline (reference sequence).

The chain combines TRBV30 with TRBJ1-2, with D uncertain. V shed 3 bases and J shed 2 bases, with 16 bases lying between them. Germline V gives CDR1 GTSNPN, CDR2 SVGIG (reference sequence). The CDR3 loop spans 15 amino acids. CDR3 residues: CAWSVVPRGNYGYTF. CDR3 coding DNA: TGTGCCTGGAGCGTAGTTCCCAGAGGGAACTATGGCTACACCTTC.

This clone was picked up a small number of times. The chain employs TRBV2 and TRBJ2-7; tentative D call: TRBD1 (5 bases). V was clipped by 7 bases and J by 3 bases, with 13 bases between them. The germline V gene encodes CDR1 SNHLY and CDR2 FYNNEI. The length of the CDR3 is 13 residues. CDR3 loop: CASTEQANYEQYF. The CDR3 nucleotides read TGTGCCAGCACGGAACAGGCGAACTACGAGCAGTACTTC.

The sample holds a few counts of this clone. The chain uses TRBV29-1 and TRBJ2-1; D assignment may be TRBD1 or TRBD2 (5 bases each). Trimming took 6 bases from V and 4 from J, leaving 10 bases between them. This CDR3 has 12 residues. CDR1 and CDR2 from the germline V gene are SQVTM and ANQGSEA. As DNA, the CDR3 is TGCAGCGTGGGGGTTACTTACAATGAGCAGTTCTTC. Amino acids: CSVGVTYNEQFF.

This clone was counted only a few times. The V call is TRBV30, the J call TRBJ1-5, with D unclear. V gave up 0 bases and J gave up 1 base, with 10 bases separating them. The germline V gene encodes CDR1 GTSNPN and CDR2 SVGIG (reference sequence). CDR3 size: 15 residues. The CDR3 DNA sequence: TGTGCCTGGAGTGTACCCTTTTTGAGCAATCAGCCCCAGCATTTT. Translation: CAWSVPFLSNQPQHF. Complete variable domain (other parts from reference TRBV30 and TRBJ1-5): SQTIHQWPATLVQPVGSPLSLECTVEGTSNPNLYWYRQAAGRGLQLLFYSVGIGQISSEVPQNLSASRPQDRQFILSSKKLLLSDSGFYLCAWSVPFLSNQPQHFGDGTRLSIL.

This clone was detected only a few times. The chain couples TRBV4-2 to TRBJ2-7, with D unresolved. The CDR3 length is 13 residues. CDR1 LGHNA and CDR2 YNFKEQ come from the germline V gene. V dropped 0 bases and J dropped 4 bases, with 7 bases sitting between them. CDR3 amino acids: CASSQEVGYEQYV. Here the CDR3 DNA reads TGTGCCAGCAGCCAAGAGGTTGGATACGAGCAGTACGTC.

This clone was found a few times. The rearrangement joins TRBV29-1 to TRBJ1-1; D not certain. Per germline, CDR1 SQVTM and CDR2 ANQGSEA. There are 14 residues in the CDR3. V lost 4 bases to trimming and J lost 1 base, with 13 bases between them. The CDR3 sequence: CSVGSRLRNTEAFF. The CDR3 nucleotides are TGCAGCGTTGGGAGCCGCCTGCGGAACACTGAAGCTTTCTTT.

In this sample, this clone turned up a few times. This chain links TRBV7-6 with TRBJ2-7; 8 bases line up with TRBD2. V lost 5 bases to trimming and J lost 6 bases; unmatched junction nucleotides: 15. The CDR3 contains 16 residues. CDR1 SGHVS and CDR2 FNYEAQ come from the germline V gene. CDR3 in amino acids: CASSISSSGLMGEQYF. As DNA, the CDR3 is TGTGCCAGCAGCATCTCATCTAGCGGGTTAATGGGCGAGCAGTACTTC.

This clone has more than one count but fewer than ten. The chain uses TRBV5-6 and TRBJ2-3, with 9 positions matching TRBD2. In germline, CDR1 is SGHDT, CDR2 YYEEEE. Trimming took 0 bases from V and 2 from J; bases not matched to a gene: 4. The CDR3 consists of 16 residues. The CDR3 coding sequence is TGTGCCAGCAGCTTGGACAGCGGGGGGTACACAGATACGCAGTATTTT. Translating it yields CASSLDSGGYTDTQYF.